Sequencing of this T cell receptor beta chain was carried out in a study of blood T cell repertoires in COVID-19. In the original analysis: Nucleated cell counts were estimated from reference gene primer amplification. TCRdb's table, derived via immunoSEQ multiplex PCR, lists solely in-frame clones and lacks some. V and J calls and clone size are copied from that table; D and trimming were computed from the DNA. The top ten clones hold 2% to 2.5% of a sample with 250,000 or so clones, around 88% of them seen once. Sample: PBMCs or T cells enriched from blood (not recorded which). This clonotype was obtained from a woman in her forties with acute COVID-19.

The CDR3, as DNA: TGTGCCAGCAGTGTTTCGGGAACCGAGCAGTTCTTC. Amino acid sequence: CASSVSGTEQFF. The chain carries TRBV2 and TRBJ2-1; D is possibly TRBD2 (5 bases). The length of the CDR3 is 12 residues. Germline loops: CDR1 SNHLY, CDR2 FYNNEI. V lost 4 bases and J 10 bases, leaving 11 bases between the germline ends.